Sequencing of this TCR beta chain was carried out in a study of cytomegalovirus exposure and HLA in healthy donors. Broader study findings: Segments of the TCR beta V type were, in most cases, productive about 87% or about 30% of the time in an earlier analysis.

It was with 60 Vbeta and 13 Jbeta primers that the PCR ran. In the authors' workflow: A later analysis tallied about 80 million unique TCR beta chains, 8.5 million to 11 million of them shared. TCRdb's table, derived via immunoSEQ multiplex PCR, lists solely in-frame clones and lacks some. V, J and clone size reflect that table, while D and trimming were determined from the DNA. The sample records about 100,000 clones, approximately 80% being singletons. This clone was counted a single time. Its antigen is not known. CDR1 and CDR2 from the germline V gene are LNHDA and SQIVND (reference sequence). Losses at the gene ends were 3 bases for V and 0 bases for J; bases not matched to a gene: 1. The CDR3 contains 15 residues.

Sequencing was performed on PBMCs. The origin of this receptor is a woman younger than 35 in good health and CMV-seropositive. This chain uses TRBV19 with TRBJ2-7; 11 nucleotides agree with TRBD1. CDR3 DNA sequence: TGTGCCAGTAGTATCGGACAGGGGGCCTCCTACGAGCAGTACTTC. Its protein is CASSIGQGASYEQYF.